This T cell receptor (beta chain) was identified during a study of T cell repertoires in cytomegalovirus infection. Looking at the study overall: Public TCR beta signature analysis indicated the presence of both CMV infection and matching HLA type. Broader study findings: The study found HLA-C-restricted CMV-specific TCR beta clonotypes dominating the ex vivo response. Summed frequency of public TCR beta families distinguished CMV carriers with the relevant HLA.

CDR1 SGHVS and CDR2 FQNEAQ come from the germline V gene. The CDR3 covers 15 residues. V was shortened by 8 bases and J by 0 bases, with 17 bases between the two germline ends. TCRdb used MiXCR to reprocess the reads, holding one entry per CDR3 protein. The sample has around 450,000 distinct CDR3 sequences, approximately 31% seen once; the top ten hold around 15%. Details on this clonotype: Its antigen is currently unknown.

Sequences were obtained from PBMCs. The sequence was collected from a human donor in good health (CMV status not recorded). Some clones in this sample may be carry-over from other donors' samples. The rearrangement uses TRBV7-8 and TRBJ2-7; D perhaps matches TRBD2 (5 bases). CDR3 protein: CASGRGSGNSYEQYF. CDR3 bases: TGTGCCAGCGGCCGAGGGTCGGGCAACTCCTACGAGCAGTACTTC.